This is a list of T cell receptor beta chains from one sample in a study of blood T cell repertoires in COVID-19. Profiled with immunoSEQ multiplex PCR; TCRdb holds only in-frame clones, not every one. The sample lists around 100,000 clones; roughly nine tenths were seen once. Material for sequencing was peripheral blood. The receptors were sampled from a young man in a cohort sampled during active COVID-19. CDR3s include the opening cysteine and the closing phenylalanine or tryptophan. D genes are given only for firm matches. Clone size is not always given. Where it is, it says once, few, many or a class for expanded clones.

clone_size	v_call	j_call	d_call	cdr3_nt	cdr3_aa
few	TRBV7-8	TRBJ1-6	TRBD1	TGTGCCAGCAGCTTAATGGGACAGCCCTCTATCCTCCACTTT	CASSLMGQPSILHF
.	TRBV6-5	TRBJ1-2	TRBD1	TGTGCCAGCAGTCGGACAGGGGTGAGCTATGGCTACACCTTC	CASSRTGVSYGYTF
.	TRBV18	TRBJ1-4	TRBD1	TGTGCCAGCTCACCGGGACAGGGTAATGAAAAACTGTTTTTT	CASSPGQGNEKLFF
.	TRBV2	TRBJ1-1	.	TGTGCCAGCAAATCCCCAGGGGCCCCGAACACTGAAGCTTTCTTT	CASKSPGAPNTEAFF
.	TRBV7-2	TRBJ1-1	TRBD1	TGTGCCAGCAGCTACCGGACAGGGGGCAACACTGAAGCTTTCTTT	CASSYRTGGNTEAFF
.	TRBV5-1	TRBJ2-7	.	TGCGCCAGCAGCTCCCACAACGAGCAGTACTTC	CASSSHNEQYF
.	TRBV7-9	TRBJ2-1	TRBD2	TGTGCCAGCAGCTTCCCGGGACTAGCGTTCGGTGAGCAGTTCTTC	CASSFPGLAFGEQFF
.	TRBV6-5	TRBJ2-5	TRBD2	TGTGCCAGCAGTTACAGTGGACTAGCGGGGGCCCAGTACTTC	CASSYSGLAGAQYF
.	TRBV21-1	TRBJ1-2	.	TGTGCCAGCAGCAAAGGGGGACAGCCTAACTATGGCTACACCTTC	CASSKGGQPNYGYTF
.	TRBV5-4	TRBJ1-2	TRBD1	TGTGCCAGCAGCTTGGCCCAAGGGACAGGGGGTAATGGCTACACCTTC	CASSLAQGTGGNGYTF
.	TRBV5-1	TRBJ1-4	.	TGCGCCAGCAGCTTAGGGCGGGCAACTAATGAAAAACTGTTTTTT	CASSLGRATNEKLFF
.	TRBV7-2	TRBJ2-3	TRBD2	TGTGCCAGCAGCTTAGCCACTAGCGGGGCCACAGATACGCAGTATTTT	CASSLATSGATDTQYF
.	TRBV12-5	TRBJ1-1	.	TGTGCTAGTGGCTACAGGGAGAACACTGAAGCTTTCTTT	CASGYRENTEAFF
.	TRBV3-1/TRBV3-2	TRBJ2-2	.	TGTGCCAGCAGCCCCCGGGAGACCGGGGAGCTGTTTTTT	CASSPRETGELFF
.	TRBV6-6	TRBJ1-6	.	TGTGCCAGTTCGAGGTCCCTCTTCGATTCACCCCTCCACTTT	CASSRSLFDSPLHF
.	TRBV6-6	TRBJ2-1	.	TGTGCCAGCAGATCTTACAGGAGCTCCTACAATGAGCAGTTCTTC	CASRSYRSSYNEQFF
.	TRBV7-6	TRBJ2-5	.	TGTGCCAGCAGCCTGAATAGTGGAGAGACCCAGTACTTC	CASSLNSGETQYF
.	TRBV5-1	TRBJ2-2	.	TGCGCCAGCAGCTATAGCGGCGCGAACACCGGGGAGCTGTTTTTT	CASSYSGANTGELFF
.	TRBV10-3	TRBJ1-3	.	TGTGCCACCACCCCGGACATGATCCGGAACACCATATATTTT	CATTPDMIRNTIYF
.	TRBV11-3	TRBJ2-7	TRBD1	TGTGCCAGCAGCCCGGGGACAGGCCTAGCCTACGAGCAGTACTTC	CASSPGTGLAYEQYF
once	TRBV12-3/TRBV12-4	TRBJ2-7	.	TGTGCCAGCAGTGAGACAGGCGGTTACGAGCAGTACTTC	CASSETGGYEQYF
.	TRBV5-4	TRBJ2-1	TRBD1	TGTGCCAGCAGCTTGAAGGGGGCCGAGCAGTTCTTC	CASSLKGAEQFF
.	TRBV28	TRBJ1-3	.	TGTGCCAGCTCGGAGGCCGGTCGCCGCTCTGGAAACACCATATATTTT	CASSEAGRRSGNTIYF
.	TRBV6-6	TRBJ2-1	TRBD2	TGTGCCAGCACTTATCCGGGACTAGGGGGTGAGCAGTTCTTC	CASTYPGLGGEQFF
.	TRBV11-2	TRBJ2-1	TRBD1	TGTGCCAGCAGCCCGGGACAGGGGAAAAATGAGCAGTTCTTC	CASSPGQGKNEQFF
.	TRBV19	TRBJ1-2	TRBD1	TGTGCCAGTAGTCCCACCGGGACAGACAACTATGGCTACACCTTC	CASSPTGTDNYGYTF
.	TRBV5-1	TRBJ2-1	TRBD2	TGCGCCAGCAGACTAGCGGGGGGCCAGGATGAGCAGTTCTTC	CASRLAGGQDEQFF
.	TRBV7-9	TRBJ1-5	TRBD1	TGTGCCAGCAGTCGCGCTCACGGGACAGCAGGCAATCAGCCCCAGCATTTT	CASSRAHGTAGNQPQHF
.	TRBV2	TRBJ2-5	TRBD2	TGTGCCAGCAGTGAGGCGGGGGGTCTTGTAAAGACCCAGTACTTC	CASSEAGGLVKTQYF
.	TRBV18	TRBJ2-5	.	TGTGCCAGCTCACCTGGCCGCGAGACCCAGTACTTC	CASSPGRETQYF
.	TRBV18	TRBJ2-7	.	TGTGCCAGCTCACCACCGGCAGGACTTAGCTCCTACGAGCAGTACTTC	CASSPPAGLSSYEQYF
.	TRBV2	TRBJ2-2	.	TGTGCCAGCAGTGAAGTTTACAGGCAGAACACCGGGGAGCTGTTTTTT	CASSEVYRQNTGELFF
.	TRBV4-2	TRBJ1-5	.	TGTGCCAGCAGCCAAGACTCGGGGGGGACGGGCAATCAGCCCCAGCATTTT	CASSQDSGGTGNQPQHF
.	TRBV9	TRBJ2-3	TRBD1	TGTGCCAGCAGCGTTTCGGGGGTAGGGGACAGGACCACAGATACGCAGTATTTT	CASSVSGVGDRTTDTQYF
.	TRBV10-2	TRBJ2-3	.	TGCGCCAGCAGTCAAGCTAATCCTAGCACAGATACGCAGTATTTT	CASSQANPSTDTQYF
.	TRBV10-3	TRBJ1-2	.	TGTGCCATCAGGACGAGGGTGGGTGGCTACACCTTC	CAIRTRVGGYTF
.	TRBV27	TRBJ1-2	.	TGTGCCAGCAGACCTGATCTGCGACAGGTTAACTATGGCTACACCTTC	CASRPDLRQVNYGYTF
.	TRBV6-2/TRBV6-3	TRBJ2-7	.	TGTGCCAGCAGTGGCGCAGGGCTCTCCTACGAGCAGTACTTC	CASSGAGLSYEQYF
.	TRBV3-1/TRBV3-2	TRBJ1-3	TRBD1	TGTGCCAGCAGCCACGGGACAGGTGGAAACACCATATATTTT	CASSHGTGGNTIYF
.	TRBV4-3	TRBJ1-4	.	TGCGCCAGCAGCCAAGAACAGGGTGGTGAAAAACTGTTTTTT	CASSQEQGGEKLFF
.	TRBV28	TRBJ2-7	TRBD1	TGTGCCAGCAGCGGCGGGACAGGGCTTTCCTACGAGCAGTACTTC	CASSGGTGLSYEQYF
.	TRBV6-5	TRBJ1-2	.	TGTGCCAGCAGTTGGGGGGGGAACTATGGCTACACCTTC	CASSWGGNYGYTF
.	TRBV21-1	TRBJ2-2	.	TGTGCCAGCAGCAAAGTACCCCGTCCGGGGGGCTCGAACACCGGGGAGCTGTTTTTT	CASSKVPRPGGSNTGELFF
.	TRBV4-1	TRBJ1-1	TRBD1	TGCGCCAGCAGCCAAGACGTCACCAGACAGGGCTCTGAAGCTTTCTTT	CASSQDVTRQGSEAFF
.	TRBV30	TRBJ2-3	TRBD2	TGTGCCTGGAGTGCGTGGGCGGGGGGGGCAAGCACAGATACGCAGTATTTT	CAWSAWAGGASTDTQYF
once	TRBV3-1/TRBV3-2	TRBJ2-2	TRBD2	TGTGCCAGCAGCCCAAGATCACTAGCGGGGGGCACCGGGGAGCTGTTTTTT	CASSPRSLAGGTGELFF
.	TRBV2	TRBJ2-1	.	TGTGCCAGCCTCGGAGATTCCTACAATGAGCAGTTCTTC	CASLGDSYNEQFF
once	TRBV21-1	TRBJ2-7	.	TGTGCCAGCAGCAAAGGGGCAGACAGCTTCACTTTTTACGAGCAGTACTTC	CASSKGADSFTFYEQYF
.	TRBV12-5	TRBJ1-2	.	TGTGCTAGTGGCGTACAGACTAACTATGGCTACACCTTC	CASGVQTNYGYTF
.	TRBV15	TRBJ1-1	TRBD1	TGTGCCACCAGCAGAGAGCAAGGACAGGGAGCGGAAGCTTTCTTT	CATSREQGQGAEAFF